The rows below give T cell receptor beta chains drawn from one sample of a study of blood T cell repertoires in COVID-19. TCRdb's table, derived via immunoSEQ multiplex PCR, lists solely in-frame clones and lacks some. The table includes around 100,000 clones, around four fifths detected once. The specimen sequenced was peripheral blood. These receptors originate from a human donor in a cohort sampled during active COVID-19. The CDR3 runs from the conserved cysteine through the conserved F or W. The order of the fields is D gene, clone size, J gene, V gene, CDR3 protein, CDR3 DNA. D genes are given only for firm matches. The size of a clone is reported for some rows only, either as once, few or many, or as a class for expanded clones.

.,.,TRBJ2-3,TRBV6-5,CATMGLGGVADTQYF,TGTGCCACCATGGGACTGGGTGGGGTGGCAGATACGCAGTATTTT
TRBD2,.,TRBJ2-7,TRBV7-8,CASSPRGDGGEQYF,TGTGCCAGCAGCCCGCGGGGGGACGGGGGCGAGCAGTACTTC
.,.,TRBJ1-5,TRBV2,CASSGGAGNQPQHF,TGTGCCAGCAGTGGCGGGGCTGGCAATCAGCCCCAGCATTTT
TRBD2,once,TRBJ2-3,TRBV19,CASSIVGGGAADTQYF,TGTGCCAGTAGTATAGTTGGCGGGGGGGCCGCAGATACGCAGTATTTT
TRBD1,.,TRBJ1-1,TRBV18,CASSPTGPGENTEAFF,TGTGCCAGCTCCCCGACAGGGCCAGGGGAAAACACTGAAGCTTTCTTT
TRBD1,.,TRBJ2-7,TRBV30,CAWSRRDSEQYF,TGTGCCTGGAGTCGCAGGGACAGCGAGCAGTACTTC
.,.,TRBJ2-7,TRBV14,CASSPPGVRSYEQYF,TGTGCCAGCAGCCCCCCAGGGGTTCGGTCCTACGAGCAGTACTTC
TRBD1,.,TRBJ1-5,TRBV27,CASSQRTGDNQPQHF,TGTGCCAGCAGTCAGAGGACAGGGGACAATCAGCCCCAGCATTTT
.,.,TRBJ2-1,TRBV7-9,CASSLTGKTYNEQFF,TGTGCCAGCAGCCTAACAGGCAAAACCTACAATGAGCAGTTCTTC
TRBD1,once,TRBJ1-2,TRBV30,CACQGEDGYTF,TGTGCCTGCCAGGGGGAGGATGGCTACACCTTC
.,.,TRBJ1-3,TRBV2,CASRQGSGNTIYF,TGTGCCAGCAGACAGGGATCTGGAAACACCATATATTTT
.,.,TRBJ1-2,TRBV2,CASSEQGSNYGYTF,TGTGCCAGCAGTGAGCAGGGGTCCAACTATGGCTACACCTTC
TRBD2,.,TRBJ2-3,TRBV2,CASRDFSGGSTDTQYF,TGTGCCAGCAGGGACTTTAGCGGGGGTAGCACAGATACGCAGTATTTT
.,.,TRBJ2-5,TRBV28,CASSYSGRETQYF,TGTGCCAGCAGTTATTCAGGGCGGGAGACCCAGTACTTC
.,once,TRBJ2-3,TRBV5-1,CASSFGARDTDTQYF,TGCGCCAGCAGCTTTGGGGCCAGGGACACAGATACGCAGTATTTT
.,.,TRBJ1-1,TRBV4-3,CASSQVKGLTEAFF,TGCGCCAGCAGCCAAGTTAAGGGGCTCACTGAAGCTTTCTTT
.,.,TRBJ1-1,TRBV11-2,CASSLSFLNTEAFF,TGTGCCAGCAGCTTATCTTTCTTGAACACTGAAGCTTTCTTT
.,.,TRBJ1-2,TRBV7-3,CASSLTGGSNYGYTF,TGTGCCAGCAGCTTAACGGGGGGATCTAACTATGGCTACACCTTC
TRBD2,.,TRBJ2-3,TRBV5-4,CASSFTSGLSTDTQYF,TGTGCCAGCAGCTTCACTAGCGGATTAAGCACAGATACGCAGTATTTT
.,.,TRBJ1-3,TRBV2,CASMEVLSGNTIYF,TGTGCCAGCATGGAGGTCCTCTCTGGAAACACCATATATTTT
.,once,TRBJ1-2,TRBV6-5,CASTAFGGGYGYTF,TGTGCCAGCACCGCCTTTGGGGGCGGCTATGGCTACACCTTC
TRBD2,.,TRBJ2-3,TRBV16,CASRQSGGAPLTDTQYF,TGTGCCAGCCGGCAAAGCGGGGGGGCTCCACTCACAGATACGCAGTATTTT
.,.,TRBJ1-1,TRBV29-1,CSVQWGQNTEAFF,TGCAGCGTACAGTGGGGGCAGAACACTGAAGCTTTCTTT
.,.,TRBJ2-7,TRBV5-4,CASSFRTDPPEQYF,TGTGCCAGCAGCTTTAGGACAGACCCACCCGAGCAGTACTTC
TRBD1,few,TRBJ1-6,TRBV7-2,CASSLRRDRGMSPLHF,TGTGCCAGCAGCTTACGGAGGGACAGGGGAATGTCACCCCTCCACTTT